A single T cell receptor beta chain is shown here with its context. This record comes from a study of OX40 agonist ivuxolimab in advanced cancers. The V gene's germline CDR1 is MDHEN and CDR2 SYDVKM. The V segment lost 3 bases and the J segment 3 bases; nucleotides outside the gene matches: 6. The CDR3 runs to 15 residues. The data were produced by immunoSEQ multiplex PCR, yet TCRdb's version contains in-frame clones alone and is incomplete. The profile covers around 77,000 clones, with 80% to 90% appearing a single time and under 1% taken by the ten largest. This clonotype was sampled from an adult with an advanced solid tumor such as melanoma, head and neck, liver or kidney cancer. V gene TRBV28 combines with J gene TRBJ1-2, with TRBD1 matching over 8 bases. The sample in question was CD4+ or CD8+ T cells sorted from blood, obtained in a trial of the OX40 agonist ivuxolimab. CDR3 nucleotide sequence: TGTGCCAGCAGTTTGATAGGGACAGGTGACTATGGCTACACCTTC. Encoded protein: CASSLIGTGDYGYTF.